This TCR beta chain was recorded in a study of regulatory T cells in long-lasting Graves disease. For the study at large: Persistent Graves' disease required over 5 years of antithyroid drugs and positive TSH receptor antibodies.

The CDR3 consists of 13 residues. Trimming removed 3 bases at V and 5 bases at J, with 11 bases between. Germline V gene lookup returns CDR1 SGHTA and CDR2 FQGTGA. This clonotype was seen a handful of times. Through Arm-PCR of CDR3 regions and iRepertoire HTBI primers, TCR beta libraries were built. TCRdb recomputed calls from the multiplex PCR reads with MiXCR, one row per CDR3 protein. This table holds under 350,000 distinct CDR3 sequences, 20% to 25% found once. Regarding time point: persistent/refractory GD, antithyroid drugs over 5 years with positive TRAb. Researchers made the TCR library from RNA that was extracted from PBMCs.

The chain carries TRBV7-3 and TRBJ2-7; weak D call: TRBD1 (6 bases). The source is a female donor with Graves disease. This sample comprised peripheral blood mononuclear cells (PBMCs), obtained when the disease was refractory, from a patient treated with antithyroid drugs. The CDR3 sequence is CASSLGHPNEQYF. The DNA of the CDR3 is TGTGCCAGCAGCTTGGGACACCCTAACGAGCAGTACTTC. Drawing the rest from reference TRBV7-3 and TRBJ2-7, the complete variable domain is GAGVSQTPSNKVTEKGKYVELRCDPISGHTALYWYRQSLGQGPEFLIYFQGTGAADDSGLPNDRFFAVRPEGSVSTLKIQRTERGDSAVYLCASSLGHPNEQYFGPGTRLTVT.